Each of the 21 T cell receptor beta chains below was sequenced from the same sample in a study of CXCR3-negative and CXCR3-positive naive CD8 T cells. The TRB libraries of cDNA were built by UMI-labeled 5' RACE. TCRdb reanalyzed the 5' RACE reads, giving one entry per CDR3 protein sequence and no DNA. The table lists approximately 45,000 distinct CDR3 sequences. The specimen sequenced was memory CD8+ T cells from blood. Receptors were obtained from a human donor in good health. Some clones in this sample may be carry-over from other donors' samples.

V and J are TRBV7-2 and TRBJ1-1. Germline V lookup: CDR1 SGHTA, CDR2 FQGNSA. The CDR3 totals 12 residues. CDR3: CASSPSGTEAFF. Full variable domain (remainder filled in from reference TRBV7-2 and TRBJ1-1): GAGVSQSPSNKVTEKGKDVELRCDPISGHTALYWYRQSLGQGLEFLIYFQGNSAPDKSGLPSDRFSAERTGGSVSTLTIQRTQQEDSAVYLCASSPSGTEAFFGQGTRLTVV.

This CDR3 reads CASSLDLTYHQSITNEKLFF. V usage is TRBV11-3 and J usage is TRBJ1-4. Looked up from germline, CDR1 is SGHNT and CDR2 is YENEEA. This CDR3 has 20 amino acids.

The chain carries TRBV28 and TRBJ2-3; TCRdb gives TRBD1 as the D gene, but with no DNA this cannot be confirmed. The CDR3 covers 15 residues. Germline assignment: CDR1 MDHEN and CDR2 SYDVKM. This CDR3 reads CASSTWSRGADTQYF. The variable domain in full, with the rest retrieved from reference TRBV28 and TRBJ2-3, is DVKVTQSSRYLVKRTGEKVFLECVQDMDHENMFWYRQDPGLGLRLIYFSYDVKMKEKGDIPEGYSVSREKKERFSLILESASTNQTSMYLCASSTWSRGADTQYFGPGTRLTVL.

The rearrangement links TRBV7-9 to TRBJ2-5. The CDR3 runs 15 residues. CDR1 is SEHNR and CDR2 is FQNEAQ in the germline V gene (reference sequence). CDR3 residues: CASSFSQKHQETQYF.

The chain recombines TRBV4-3 with TRBJ2-7; the TCRdb call, TRBD1, lacks DNA for checking. The CDR3 is made up of 14 amino acids. Germline V gives CDR1 LGHNA, CDR2 YSLEER. This chain's CDR3 is CASSPLQGAYEQYF.

This chain links TRBV6-5 with TRBJ1-1; TCRdb's D call, TRBD1, is unchecked because there is no DNA. This CDR3 has 14 residues. Germline V lookup: CDR1 MNHEY, CDR2 SVGAGI. This chain's CDR3 is CASSTNLGGTEAFF.

This chain links TRBV5-4 with TRBJ1-1. Germline V gives CDR1 SGHNT, CDR2 YYREEE (reference sequence). The CDR3 consists of 15 residues. The CDR3 reads CASSYKGEAITEAFF.

The chain links TRBV6-2 or TRBV6-3 to TRBJ1-5. Germline CDR1 reads MNHEY; CDR2 reads SVGEGT. The CDR3 is 15 amino acids. This chain's CDR3 is CASSYEGDSDQPQHF.

This clonotype is identified as medium-sized from frequency. The chain joins TRBV20-1 to TRBJ2-7. Germline V gene lookup returns CDR1 DFQATT and CDR2 SNEGSKA (reference sequence). The CDR3 spans 13 residues. CDR3 in amino acids: CSARGNVDYEQYF.

CDR3 amino acids: CASSRRQGREETQYF. V gene TRBV4-1 combines with J gene TRBJ2-5; TCRdb's D call, TRBD1, is unchecked because there is no DNA. From germline, CDR1 is MGHRA and CDR2 YSYEKL. The CDR3 totals 15 residues.

V and J are TRBV7-9 and TRBJ2-3; TCRdb lists TRBD1, though no DNA is available to test this call. The CDR3 totals 16 residues. The germline V gene encodes CDR1 SEHNR and CDR2 FQNEAQ (reference sequence). This CDR3 is CASSYGKGRPTDTQYF. Full variable domain (rest looked up from reference TRBV7-9 and TRBJ2-3): DTGVSQNPRHKITKRGQNVTFRCDPISEHNRLYWYRQTLGQGPEFLTYFQNEAQLEKSRLLSDRFSAERPKGSFSTLEIQRTEQGDSAMYLCASSYGKGRPTDTQYFGPGTRLTVL.

The rearrangement links TRBV29-1 to TRBJ2-3; TCRdb designates TRBD1, a call that cannot be tested without DNA. This CDR3 has 13 residues. Germline CDR1 and CDR2: SQVTM and ANQGSEA. CDR3 sequence reads: CSVQTAGSDTQYF.

The CDR3 region is CASRSGQGEGNEQFF. This chain joins TRBV21-1 and TRBJ2-1; TCRdb indicates TRBD1, and absent DNA this call remains unverified. TRBV21-1 is tagged as a pseudogene. The CDR3 has 15 residues.

The chain links TRBV20-1 to TRBJ1-2; TCRdb proposes TRBD1, but this gene call is untestable without DNA. CDR1 is DFQATT, CDR2 SNEGSKA, per germline (reference sequence). The CDR3 is made up of 13 amino acids. The CDR3 sequence is CSAEQGDNYGYTF.

The chain carries TRBV6-2 or TRBV6-3 and TRBJ2-2. The CDR3 spans 13 residues. The germline CDR1 and CDR2 sequences are MNHEY and SVGEGT. The CDR3 is CAIRYGNTGELFF.

The chain is built from TRBV11-1 and TRBJ2-7. The CDR3 totals 13 residues. CDR1 is SGHAT, CDR2 FQDESV, per germline (reference sequence). CDR3 sequence reads: CASSLSSSNEQYF. The full variable domain, with the rest looked up from reference TRBV11-1 and TRBJ2-7, is EAEVAQSPRYKITEKSQAVAFWCDPISGHATLYWYRQILGQGPELLVQFQDESVVDDSQLPKDRFSAERLKGVDSTLKIQPAELGDSAMYLCASSLSSSNEQYFGPGTRLTVT.

The CDR3 reads CASSLKETGELFF. The chain links TRBV7-8 to TRBJ2-2. Germline values: CDR1 SGHVS, CDR2 FQNEAQ. This CDR3 region has 13 residues.

The rearrangement joins TRBV6-2 or TRBV6-3 to TRBJ2-5; without DNA, the TCRdb call of TRBD2 cannot be checked. CDR3 size: 14 residues. Germline CDR1 reads MNHEY; CDR2 reads SVGEGT. CDR3 region: CASSYVSSTETQYF.

This chain uses TRBV6-2 or TRBV6-3 with TRBJ2-1; the D call of TRBD1 rests on TCRdb alone, since no DNA is present to check it. Germline CDR1 reads MNHEY; CDR2 reads SVGEGT. The CDR3 is 14 residues long. CDR3 in amino acids: CASSLRGSYNEQFF.

The chain carries TRBV6-1 and TRBJ2-1; TCRdb designates TRBD2, a call that cannot be tested without DNA. The germline V gene encodes CDR1 MNHNS and CDR2 SASEGT. The CDR3 is 15 amino acids. The CDR3 here is CASTLTSGRYNEQFF.

The V call is TRBV20-1, the J call TRBJ1-1. Looked up from germline, CDR1 is DFQATT and CDR2 is SNEGSKA (reference sequence). The CDR3 totals 13 residues. CDR3 loop: CSAGGTGHTEAFF.